Below, 15 T cell receptor beta chains from the same sample are listed, as sequenced in a study of identical twins. One entry per CDR3 protein, called by TCRdb with MiXCR from the 5' RACE reads. The sample consists of around 510,000 distinct CDR3 sequences, about 13% of them appearing once. Separately, the same data were catalogued under a study of yellow fever vaccine responses in identical twins.

Source material: CD4+ T cells sorted from blood. Receptor source: a woman between 18 and 29 years old in good health.

This clonotype has a handful of counts. V is TRBV20-1 and J is TRBJ1-1, with 9 bases identical to TRBD1. The CDR3 loop spans 15 amino acids. V lost 6 bases to trimming and J lost 1 base; unmatched junction nucleotides: 9. Germline V gene sequence: CDR1 DFQATT, CDR2 SNEGSKA (reference sequence). DNA of the CDR3: TGCAGTGCGAGAAGACAGGGGGGGCAGAACACTGAAGCTTTCTTT. The encoded protein is CSARRQGGQNTEAFF.

J is TRBJ2-1 and V is TRBV7-6; no clear D. V was shortened by 4 bases and J by 2 bases, with 12 bases between the two germline ends. Germline CDR1 and CDR2: SGHVS and FNYEAQ. CDR3 length equals 15 residues. CDR3 nucleotide sequence: TGTGCCAGCAGCTCAGACGAGCCCACCTACAATGAGCAGTTCTTC. This encodes CASSSDEPTYNEQFF. Complete variable domain (other parts from reference TRBV7-6 and TRBJ2-1): GAGVSQSPRYKVTKRGQDVALRCDPISGHVSLYWYRQALGQGPEFLTYFNYEAQQDKSGLPNDRFSAERPEGSISTLTIQRTEQRDSAMYRCASSSDEPTYNEQFFGPGTRLTVL.

This clonotype occurred many times. V and J are TRBV29-1 and TRBJ2-3, with 8 positions matching TRBD1. The germline CDR1 and CDR2 sequences are SQVTM and ANQGSEA. CDR3 length equals 15 residues. After removal of 0 bases from V and 3 bases from J, the junction contained 5 bases not matched to a gene. CDR3 loop: CSVEDWRTGTDTQYF. The CDR3 DNA sequence: TGCAGCGTTGAAGATTGGCGGACAGGGACAGATACGCAGTATTTT.

This clonotype occurred a few times. V usage is TRBV29-1 and J usage is TRBJ2-7, with a possible D match to TRBD1 (6 bases). Trimming pared 4 bases from V and 11 bases from J, leaving 18 bases between. Germline values: CDR1 SQVTM, CDR2 ANQGSEA. The CDR3 is made up of 12 amino acids. The CDR3 DNA follows: TGCAGCGTTGTGTCAGGGGCCTTACACGAGTACTTC. It specifies CSVVSGALHEYF.

The chain is built from TRBV12-3 or TRBV12-4 and TRBJ2-3; the match to TRBD1 covers 7 bases. This CDR3 spans 14 amino acids. V trimming: 6 bases; J trimming: 1 base; junction bases outside the gene matches: 4. This chain's CDR3 is CASRSTGGTDTQYF. The CDR3 DNA reads as TGTGCCAGCAGATCCACAGGGGGCACAGATACGCAGTATTTT.

This clonotype has just a few counts. V gene TRBV30 combines with J gene TRBJ1-5, with a possible D match to TRBD1 (5 bases). The CDR3 runs 12 residues. Germline V gene data show CDR1 as GTSNPN and CDR2 as SVGIG (reference sequence). The V gene lost 4 bases and the J gene lost 6 bases, with 10 bases spanning the gap. Written as DNA, the CDR3 is TGTGCCTGGATTAGGGGTTCTCAGCCCCAGCATTTT. It specifies CAWIRGSQPQHF.

The chain combines TRBV5-1 with TRBJ2-1; tentative D call: TRBD2 (5 bases). The CDR3 totals 16 residues. V was shortened by 1 base and J by 0 bases, with 11 bases between the two germline ends. Germline V CDR1 and CDR2: SGHRS, YFSETQ. DNA of the CDR3: TGCGCCAGCAGCTTGACCAGCGGCGGCTCCTACAATGAGCAGTTCTTC. Protein sequence: CASSLTSGGSYNEQFF.

The table lists this clonotype with a few counts. V and J are TRBV20-1 and TRBJ2-7, with D maybe TRBD2 (6 bases). V was clipped by 1 base and J by 0 bases, with 7 bases between them. Germline CDR1 reads DFQATT; CDR2 reads SNEGSKA (reference sequence). The CDR3 has 13 residues. The CDR3, as DNA: TGCAGTGCTAGAGTGCGGGACTCCTACGAGCAGTACTTC. This sequence encodes CSARVRDSYEQYF.

This clonotype was seen a few times. J is TRBJ1-2 and V is TRBV7-2; D may be TRBD1 (5 bases). CDR1 and CDR2 from the germline V gene are SGHTA and FQGNSA. This CDR3 spans 13 amino acids. With 3 bases removed from V and 7 bases from J, the gap between germline ends came to 12 bases. Here the CDR3 DNA reads TGTGCCAGCAGCTTTGGCAGGGCTGGTGGCTACACCTTC. Translation: CASSFGRAGGYTF. Variable domain in full (rest from reference TRBV7-2 and TRBJ1-2): GAGVSQSPSNKVTEKGKDVELRCDPISGHTALYWYRQSLGQGLEFLIYFQGNSAPDKSGLPSDRFSAERTGGSVSTLTIQRTQQEDSAVYLCASSFGRAGGYTFGSGTRLTVV.

The chain combines TRBV12-3 or TRBV12-4 with TRBJ2-3, with TRBD1 as a possible D gene (5 bases). The CDR3 covers 15 residues. V was clipped by 2 bases and J by 4 bases, with 13 bases between them. The CDR3 spells CASSLRRARADTQYF. CDR3 in DNA: TGTGCCAGCAGTTTACGCAGGGCTAGGGCAGATACGCAGTATTTT.

The V gene is TRBV6-5, the J gene TRBJ1-2; D is undetermined. The V and J ends lost 0 bases and 2 bases respectively, with 16 bases between them. Germline loops: CDR1 MNHEY, CDR2 SVGAGI. The CDR3 contains 17 residues. CDR3 sequence reads: CASSYSEWERVNYGYTF. CDR3 nucleotides: TGTGCCAGCAGTTACTCGGAGTGGGAACGGGTCAACTATGGCTACACCTTC.

The rearrangement links TRBV2 to TRBJ2-1; D remains unclear. Germline CDR1 SNHLY, CDR2 FYNNEI. The CDR3 totals 15 residues. V was clipped by 4 bases and J by 5 bases, with 15 bases between them. The CDR3, as DNA: TGTGCCAGCAGTGCCCTGCGTCCATTTAACAATGAGCAGTTCTTC. It yields the protein CASSALRPFNNEQFF.

V and J are TRBV28 and TRBJ2-5; D not certain. The CDR3 is 12 residues long. CDR1 is MDHEN and CDR2 is SYDVKM in the germline V gene. V was cut by 2 bases and J by 7 bases, with 8 bases left in between. CDR3 bases: TGTGCCAGCAGTTTAGCGACCTCGACCCAGTACTTC. Protein sequence: CASSLATSTQYF.

V usage is TRBV6-1 and J usage is TRBJ2-1; TRBD2 agrees at 11 bases. Trimming cost V 6 bases and J 10 bases; bases outside gene matches: 8. The germline gives CDR1 MNHNS, CDR2 SASEGT. The length of the CDR3 is 14 residues. CDR3: CASRKTLAGDEQFF. CDR3 coding DNA: TGTGCCAGCAGAAAGACACTAGCGGGAGACGAGCAGTTCTTC.

A few counts support this clonotype. This rearrangement joins TRBV9 to TRBJ2-5; 8 nucleotides line up with TRBD2. The germline V gene encodes CDR1 SGDLS and CDR2 YYNGEE. The CDR3 consists of 15 residues. With V trimmed by 3 bases and J by 2 bases, 6 bases remained unmatched. CDR3 in DNA: TGTGCCAGCAGCGCCCGGGGACTAGGACAAGAGACCCAGTACTTC. Amino acid sequence: CASSARGLGQETQYF.